One and the same sample provided the 2 T cell receptor beta chains below, sequenced in a study of shared clonotypes between healthy human individuals. Positively selected for CCR7, the CD45RO-negative cells used as naive CD8 cells excluded terminally differentiated effector memory CD45RA+ cells. Using immunoSEQ multiplex PCR, the repertoire was profiled, and TCRdb retains in-frame clones only, with some absent. The sample comprises approximately 590,000 clones, 95% to 96% of which are singletons, and 0.11% rests with the top ten. The sample comprised naive CD8+ T cells sorted from blood. Receptors were obtained from a woman in her 30s in good health.

CDR3 in DNA: TGTGCCAGCAGTTTGAACCCATCCCGGGACGAGCAGTACTTC. Encoded protein: CASSLNPSRDEQYF. The chain employs TRBV28 and TRBJ2-7, with D uncertain. Germline lookup yields CDR1 MDHEN and CDR2 SYDVKM. The CDR3 spans 14 residues. The V and J ends lost 3 bases and 5 bases respectively, with 14 bases between them.

This chain links TRBV7-9 with TRBJ2-7; 8 bases map to TRBD2. V lost 4 bases, J lost 2 bases, and 16 bases stayed unmatched. The CDR3 totals 18 residues. The germline CDR1 and CDR2 sequences are SEHNR and FQNEAQ (reference sequence). This CDR3 is CASSSSGVGGRSPYEQYF. For the CDR3, the DNA is TGTGCCAGCAGCTCGAGTGGGGTCGGCGGGAGGTCTCCCTACGAGCAGTACTTC.